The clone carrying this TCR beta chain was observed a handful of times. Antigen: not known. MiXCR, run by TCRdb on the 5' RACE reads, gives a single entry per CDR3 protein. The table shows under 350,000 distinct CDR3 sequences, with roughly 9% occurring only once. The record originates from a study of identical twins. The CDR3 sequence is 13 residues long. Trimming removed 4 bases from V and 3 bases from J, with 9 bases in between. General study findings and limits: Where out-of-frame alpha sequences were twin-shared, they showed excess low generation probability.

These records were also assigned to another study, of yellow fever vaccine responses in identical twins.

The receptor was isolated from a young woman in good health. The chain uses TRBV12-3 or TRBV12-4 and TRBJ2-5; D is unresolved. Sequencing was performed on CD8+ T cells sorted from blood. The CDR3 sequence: CASSSGDKETQYF. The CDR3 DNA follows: TGTGCCAGCAGTTCTGGAGACAAAGAGACCCAGTACTTC.